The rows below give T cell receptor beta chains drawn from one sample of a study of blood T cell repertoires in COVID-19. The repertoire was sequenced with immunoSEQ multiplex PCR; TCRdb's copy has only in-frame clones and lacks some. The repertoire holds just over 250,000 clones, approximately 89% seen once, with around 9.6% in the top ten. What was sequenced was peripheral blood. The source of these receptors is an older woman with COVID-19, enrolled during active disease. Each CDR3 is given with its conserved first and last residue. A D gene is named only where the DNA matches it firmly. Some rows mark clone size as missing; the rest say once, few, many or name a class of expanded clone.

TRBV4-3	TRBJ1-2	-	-	CASSQARQDYGYTF	TGCGCCAGCAGCCAAGCCCGACAGGACTATGGCTACACCTTC
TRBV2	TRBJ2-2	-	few	CASSVRVGGELFF	TGTGCCAGCAGTGTGAGGGTGGGCGGGGAGCTGTTTTTT
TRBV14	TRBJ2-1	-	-	CASSQADLTSSYNEQFF	TGTGCCAGCAGCCAAGCGGACTTAACGAGCTCCTACAATGAGCAGTTCTTC
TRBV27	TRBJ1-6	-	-	CASSATGFGGKINSPLHF	TGTGCCAGCTCGGCGACCGGATTTGGGGGGAAAATTAATTCACCCCTCCACTTT
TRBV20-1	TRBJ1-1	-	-	CSAPYTEAFF	TGCAGTGCTCCCTACACTGAAGCTTTCTTT
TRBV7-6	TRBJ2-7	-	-	CASSQGPESSSYEQYF	TGTGCCAGCAGCCAGGGGCCCGAATCGAGCTCCTACGAGCAGTACTTC
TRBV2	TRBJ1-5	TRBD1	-	CASTGTGNKPQHF	TGTGCCAGCACCGGGACAGGGAATAAGCCCCAGCATTTT
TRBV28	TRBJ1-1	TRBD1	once	CASSQGAEAFF	TGTGCCAGCAGTCAGGGGGCTGAAGCTTTCTTT
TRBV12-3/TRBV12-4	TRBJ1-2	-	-	CASSFGVYYGYTF	TGTGCCAGCAGTTTCGGAGTCTACTATGGCTACACCTTC
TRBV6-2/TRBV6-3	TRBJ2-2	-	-	CASSYGSGDTGELFF	TGTGCCAGCAGTTACGGGTCGGGAGACACCGGGGAGCTGTTTTTT
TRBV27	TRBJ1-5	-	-	CASSQYSGHPQRNQPQHF	TGTGCCAGCAGTCAATACTCGGGACACCCCCAAAGGAATCAGCCCCAGCATTTT
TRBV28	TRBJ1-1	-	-	CASSLSGDTEAFF	TGTGCCAGCAGTTTGTCGGGGGACACTGAAGCTTTCTTT
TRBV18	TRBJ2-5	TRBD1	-	CASSRTGRQETQYF	TGTGCCAGCTCACGGACAGGTCGACAAGAGACCCAGTACTTC
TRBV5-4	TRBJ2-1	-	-	CASSLAGAPLDNEQFF	TGTGCCAGCAGCTTGGCCGGTGCCCCCTTGGACAATGAGCAGTTCTTC
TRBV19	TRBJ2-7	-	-	CASSRLSGEQYF	TGTGCCAGTAGCAGACTTAGCGGCGAGCAGTACTTC
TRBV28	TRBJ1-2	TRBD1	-	CASSPPGTGNRNTF	TGTGCCAGCAGCCCCCCCGGGACAGGGAACAGGAACACCTTC
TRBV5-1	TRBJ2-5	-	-	CASSPGVAAQETQYF	TGCGCCAGCAGCCCCGGGGTAGCGGCACAAGAGACCCAGTACTTC
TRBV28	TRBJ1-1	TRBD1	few	CASSFDRVNTEAFF	TGTGCCAGCAGTTTTGACAGGGTGAACACTGAAGCTTTCTTT
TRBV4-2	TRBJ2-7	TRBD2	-	CASSPRLAGTYEQYF	TGTGCCAGCAGCCCCCGACTAGCGGGCACCTACGAGCAGTACTTC
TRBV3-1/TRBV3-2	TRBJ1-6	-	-	CASSQDVVQSNSPLHF	TGTGCCAGCAGCCAGGATGTAGTACAGAGTAATTCACCCCTCCACTTT
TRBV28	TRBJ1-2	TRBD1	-	CASSLSGTGGLGYTF	TGTGCCAGCAGTTTATCCGGGACAGGGGGCCTTGGCTACACCTTC
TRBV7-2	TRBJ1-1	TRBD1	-	CASSSSGTGHTEAFF	TGTGCCAGCAGCTCTTCCGGGACAGGGCACACTGAAGCTTTCTTT
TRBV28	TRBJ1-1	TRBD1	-	CASSQDREVEAFF	TGTGCCAGCAGTCAAGACAGGGAAGTTGAAGCTTTCTTT
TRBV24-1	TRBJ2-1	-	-	CATRGEAYVVDEQFF	TGTGCCACCAGGGGGGAGGCCTACGTCGTGGATGAGCAGTTCTTC
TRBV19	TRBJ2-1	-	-	CASSMGHFYNEQFF	TGTGCCAGTAGTATGGGACACTTTTACAATGAGCAGTTCTTC
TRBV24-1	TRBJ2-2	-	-	CATSDRVTGELFF	TGTGCCACCAGTGATCGGGTTACCGGGGAGCTGTTTTTT
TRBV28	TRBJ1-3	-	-	CASIAGSAIYF	TGTGCCAGCATAGCGGGGAGTGCCATATATTTT
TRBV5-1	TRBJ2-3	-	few	CASSLVQGTDTQYF	TGCGCCAGCAGCTTGGTCCAGGGCACAGATACGCAGTATTTT
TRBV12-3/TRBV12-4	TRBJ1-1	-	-	CASSFSENTEAFF	TGTGCCAGCAGTTTTTCAGAAAACACTGAAGCTTTCTTT
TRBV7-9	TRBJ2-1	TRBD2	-	CASSRALADNEQFF	TGTGCCAGCAGCCGAGCCCTAGCGGACAATGAGCAGTTCTTC
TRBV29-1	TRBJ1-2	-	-	CSVEGTGGVQGPYGYTF	TGCAGCGTTGAAGGGACGGGAGGGGTACAGGGCCCCTATGGCTACACCTTC
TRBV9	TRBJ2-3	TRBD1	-	CASSIQGASTDTQYF	TGTGCCAGCAGCATACAGGGGGCGAGCACAGATACGCAGTATTTT
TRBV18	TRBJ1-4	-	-	CASSPQGLEEKLFF	TGTGCCAGCTCACCACAGGGGTTGGAGGAAAAACTGTTTTTT
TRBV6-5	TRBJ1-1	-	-	CASTSTGSTEAFF	TGTGCCAGCACCAGTACAGGGTCCACTGAAGCTTTCTTT
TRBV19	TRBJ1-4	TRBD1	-	CASSIRQGNEKLFF	TGTGCCAGTAGTATTCGACAGGGCAATGAAAAACTGTTTTTT
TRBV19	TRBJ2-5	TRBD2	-	CATFSGRVRETQYF	TGTGCCACTTTCAGCGGGAGAGTTCGGGAGACCCAGTACTTC
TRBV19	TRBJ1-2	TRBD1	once	CASSPAGTVNYGYTF	TGTGCCAGTAGTCCTGCGGGGACAGTTAACTATGGCTACACCTTC
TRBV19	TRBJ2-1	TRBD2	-	CASSWTSGYYNEQFF	TGTGCCAGTAGCTGGACTAGCGGGTATTACAATGAGCAGTTCTTC
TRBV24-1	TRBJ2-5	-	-	CATSVGRQQETQYF	TGTGCCACCAGTGTCGGCAGGCAGCAAGAGACCCAGTACTTC
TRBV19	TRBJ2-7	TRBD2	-	CASRGTSGSREQYF	TGTGCCAGTAGGGGGACTAGCGGGAGTAGGGAGCAGTACTTC
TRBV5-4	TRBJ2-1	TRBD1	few	CASSSGQGGYNEQFF	TGTGCCAGCAGCTCTGGACAGGGAGGCTACAATGAGCAGTTCTTC
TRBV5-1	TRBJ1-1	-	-	CASSPRSPQGSPEAFF	TGCGCCAGCTCTCCTCGTTCCCCGCAGGGTAGCCCTGAAGCTTTCTTT
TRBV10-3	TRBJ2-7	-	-	CAISESGTRGEQYF	TGTGCCATCAGTGAGTCCGGGACGAGGGGGGAGCAGTACTTC
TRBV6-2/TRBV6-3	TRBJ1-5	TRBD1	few	CASSYQTGGEWNQPQHF	TGTGCCAGCAGTTACCAGACAGGGGGCGAGTGGAATCAGCCCCAGCATTTT
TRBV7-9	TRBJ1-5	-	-	CASSLPGAQQPQHF	TGTGCCAGCAGCTTGCCAGGGGCACAACAGCCCCAGCATTTT
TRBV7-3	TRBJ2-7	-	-	CASSLEAEGYEQYF	TGTGCCAGCAGCTTAGAGGCAGAGGGTTACGAGCAGTACTTC
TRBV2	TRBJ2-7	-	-	CASSDNTGYEQYF	TGTGCCAGCAGTGATAACACGGGATACGAGCAGTACTTC
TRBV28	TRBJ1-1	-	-	CASSSGGHEAFF	TGTGCCAGCAGTTCCGGCGGCCATGAAGCTTTCTTT
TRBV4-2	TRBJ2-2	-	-	CASSQVRNWANTGELFF	TGTGCCAGCAGCCAAGTGAGGAATTGGGCGAACACCGGGGAGCTGTTTTTT
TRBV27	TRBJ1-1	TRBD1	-	CASSRLPRGLGTEAFF	TGTGCCAGCAGTCGTCTGCCCAGGGGGCTAGGGACTGAAGCTTTCTTT
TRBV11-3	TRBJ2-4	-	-	CASSLDTGMGAKNIQYF	TGTGCCAGCAGCTTAGATACCGGGATGGGGGCCAAAAACATTCAGTACTTC
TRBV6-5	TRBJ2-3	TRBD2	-	CATLGTSGSLDTQYF	TGTGCCACCCTTGGGACTAGCGGGAGTTTGGATACGCAGTATTTT
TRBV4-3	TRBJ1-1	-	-	CASSPGGYTEAFF	TGCGCCAGCAGCCCCGGAGGCTACACTGAAGCTTTCTTT
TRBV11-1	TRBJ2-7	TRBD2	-	CASSLGSSGRPYEQYF	TGTGCCAGCAGCTTAGGGTCTAGCGGGAGACCCTACGAGCAGTACTTC